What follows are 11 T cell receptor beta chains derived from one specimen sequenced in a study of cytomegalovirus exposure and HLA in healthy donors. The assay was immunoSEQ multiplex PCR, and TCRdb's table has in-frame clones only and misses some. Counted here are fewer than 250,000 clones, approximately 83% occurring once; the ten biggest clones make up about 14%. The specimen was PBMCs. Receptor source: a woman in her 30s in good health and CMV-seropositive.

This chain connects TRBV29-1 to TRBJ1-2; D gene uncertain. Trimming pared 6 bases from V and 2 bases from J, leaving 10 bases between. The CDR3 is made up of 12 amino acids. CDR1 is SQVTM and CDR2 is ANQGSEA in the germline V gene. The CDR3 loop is CSVPDANYGYTF. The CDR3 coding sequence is TGCAGCGTGCCCGACGCAAACTATGGCTACACCTTC. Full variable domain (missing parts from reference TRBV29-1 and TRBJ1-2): SAVISQKPSRDICQRGTSLTIQCQVDSQVTMMFWYRQQPGQSLTLIATANQGSEATYESGFVIDKFPISRPNLTFSTLTVSNMSPEDSSIYLCSVPDANYGYTFGSGTRLTVV.

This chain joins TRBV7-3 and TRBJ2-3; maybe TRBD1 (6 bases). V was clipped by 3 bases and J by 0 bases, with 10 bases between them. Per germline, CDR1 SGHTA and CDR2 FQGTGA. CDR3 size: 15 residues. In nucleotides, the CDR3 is TGTGCCAGCAGCTTCGACGGACAGAGCACAGATACGCAGTATTTT. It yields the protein CASSFDGQSTDTQYF.

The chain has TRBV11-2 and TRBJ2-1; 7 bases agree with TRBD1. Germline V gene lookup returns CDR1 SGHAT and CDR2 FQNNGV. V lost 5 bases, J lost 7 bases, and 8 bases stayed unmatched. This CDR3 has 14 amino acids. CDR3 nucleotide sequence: TGTGCCAGCAGCAAACTGGGACAGCTGAATGAGCAGTTCTTC. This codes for CASSKLGQLNEQFF.

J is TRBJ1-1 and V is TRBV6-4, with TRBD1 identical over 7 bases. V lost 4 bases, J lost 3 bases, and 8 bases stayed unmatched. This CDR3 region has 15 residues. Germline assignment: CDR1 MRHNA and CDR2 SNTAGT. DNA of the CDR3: TGTGCCAGCAGTGCTAGGGGGCATGGGGACACTGAAGCTTTCTTT. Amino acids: CASSARGHGDTEAFF.

CDR3 nucleotide sequence: TGTGCCATCAGTGACGATAGGACTAGCGAAAACACCGGGGAGCTGTTTTTT. It is translated as CAISDDRTSENTGELFF. The chain has TRBV10-3 and TRBJ2-2, with 9 bases matching TRBD2. J lost 2 bases, V lost 3 bases, and 7 bases had no gene match. Germline CDR1 is ENHRY and CDR2 is SYGVKD. The CDR3 contains 17 residues.

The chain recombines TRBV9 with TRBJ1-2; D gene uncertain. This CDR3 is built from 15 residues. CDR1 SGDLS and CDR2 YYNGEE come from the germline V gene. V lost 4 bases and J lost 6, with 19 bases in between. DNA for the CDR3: TGTGCCAGCAGCTCATTTGGGAGGGCTTCGGATGGCTACACCTTC. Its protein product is CASSSFGRASDGYTF. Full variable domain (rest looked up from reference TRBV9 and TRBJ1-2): DSGVTQTPKHLITATGQRVTLRCSPRSGDLSVYWYQQSLDQGLQFLIQYYNGEERAKGNILERFSAQQFPDLHSELNLSSLELGDSALYFCASSSFGRASDGYTFGSGTRLTVV.

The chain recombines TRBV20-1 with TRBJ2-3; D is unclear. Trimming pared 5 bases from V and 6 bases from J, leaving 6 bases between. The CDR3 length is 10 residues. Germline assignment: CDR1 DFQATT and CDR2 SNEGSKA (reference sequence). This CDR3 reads CSAGSDTQYF. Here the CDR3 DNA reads TGCAGTGCTGGCTCGGATACGCAGTATTTT.

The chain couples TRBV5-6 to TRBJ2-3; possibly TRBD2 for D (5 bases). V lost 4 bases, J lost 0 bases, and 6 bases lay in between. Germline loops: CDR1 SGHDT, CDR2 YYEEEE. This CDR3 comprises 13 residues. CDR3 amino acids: CASSGGSTDTQYF. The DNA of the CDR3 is TGTGCCAGCAGCGGCGGGAGCACAGATACGCAGTATTTT.

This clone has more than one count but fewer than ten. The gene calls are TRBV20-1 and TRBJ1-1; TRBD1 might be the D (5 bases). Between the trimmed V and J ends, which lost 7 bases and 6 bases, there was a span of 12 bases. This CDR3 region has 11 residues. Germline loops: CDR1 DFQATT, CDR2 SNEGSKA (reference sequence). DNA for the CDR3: TGCAGTGTACAGGTAGAAGCTGAAGCTTTCTTT. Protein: CSVQVEAEAFF.

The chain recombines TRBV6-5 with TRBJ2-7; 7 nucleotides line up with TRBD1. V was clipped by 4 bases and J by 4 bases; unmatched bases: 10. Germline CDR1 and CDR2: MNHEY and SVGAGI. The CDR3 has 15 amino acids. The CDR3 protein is CASSLSRQGAYEQYF. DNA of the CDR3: TGTGCCAGCAGTTTAAGCCGACAGGGAGCTTACGAGCAGTACTTC.

The CDR3 sequence: CASSRTYRGNDEQYF. CDR3 DNA sequence: TGTGCCAGCAGCCGAACCTACAGGGGGAACGACGAGCAGTACTTC. The chain combines TRBV13 with TRBJ2-7, with 8 nucleotides matching TRBD1. The germline CDR1 and CDR2 sequences are PRHDT and FYEKMQ (reference sequence). CDR3 length equals 15 residues. J was trimmed by 5 bases and V by 5 bases; bases with no gene match: 11.